This T cell receptor (beta chain) stems from a study of a mutant IDH1 vaccine in newly diagnosed glioma. Sample time point: week 11, during vaccination. One vaccine dose held 300 ug of mutant IDH1 20-mer peptide and came with topical imiquimod. Within the sample, this clone is medium-sized. The antigen is undetermined. Per germline, CDR1 KGHSH and CDR2 LQKENI. V was cut by 8 bases and J by 4 bases, with 11 bases left in between. The CDR3 is 12 residues long. Profiling relied on immunoSEQ multiplex PCR, and the TCRdb table lists in-frame clones only, not all of them. The sample lists some 60,000 clones, approximately 80% seen once, with 3% to 4% in the top ten.

The material was PBMCs, obtained from a glioma patient whose treatment included an IDH1 peptide vaccine. This TCR was sampled from a man in his thirties or forties with glioma. The chain is built from TRBV18 and TRBJ1-2, with D maybe TRBD1 (5 bases). CDR3 DNA sequence: TGTGCCAGCGTCGGGACGGCCTATGGCTACACCTTC. This sequence encodes CASVGTAYGYTF.